The rows below give T cell receptor beta chains drawn from one sample of a study of T cells after yellow fever vaccination. TCRdb fed the 5' RACE reads into MiXCR, producing one record per CDR3 protein. This table has a few hundred thousand distinct CDR3 sequences, roughly a fifth appearing once. The starting material was PBMCs, obtained 15 days after the yellow fever booster vaccination. The receptors originated from a man aged 25-45 years who received the YFV17D yellow fever vaccine. CDR3s include the opening cysteine and the closing phenylalanine or tryptophan. Fields, in order: D gene, V gene, J gene, clone size, CDR3 DNA, CDR3 protein. A D gene is named only where the DNA matches it firmly. The size of a clone is reported for some rows only, either as once, few or many, or as a class for expanded clones.

d_gene: .
v_gene: TRBV7-2
j_gene: TRBJ2-5
abundance: few
CDR3nt: TGTGCCAGCAGCTTCCGCGCGTCTTACCAAGAGACCCAGTACTTC
CDR3aa: CASSFRASYQETQYF

d_gene: .
v_gene: TRBV5-1
j_gene: TRBJ2-5
abundance: few
CDR3nt: TGCGCCAGCAGCTCTCCGCTGGGGGAGAGAGCTCTAGTTGGGGAGACCCAGTACTTC
CDR3aa: CASSSPLGERALVGETQYF

d_gene: TRBD2
v_gene: TRBV6-5
j_gene: TRBJ2-7
abundance: .
CDR3nt: TGTGCCAGCAGTAACCTAGCGGGTTCCTACGAGCAGTACTTC
CDR3aa: CASSNLAGSYEQYF

d_gene: .
v_gene: TRBV20-1
j_gene: TRBJ2-3
abundance: once
CDR3nt: TGCAGTGCTAGTTTCCTAGATACGCAGTATTTT
CDR3aa: CSASFLDTQYF

d_gene: TRBD1
v_gene: TRBV6-2/TRBV6-3
j_gene: TRBJ1-1
abundance: .
CDR3nt: TGTGCCAGCACGGGACAGGCGAACACTGAAGCTTTCTTT
CDR3aa: CASTGQANTEAFF

d_gene: .
v_gene: TRBV21-1
j_gene: TRBJ1-5
abundance: .
CDR3nt: TGTGCCAGCTGGGGCCAGGGACGAAATCAGCCCCAGCATTTT
CDR3aa: CASWGQGRNQPQHF

d_gene: TRBD2
v_gene: TRBV3-1
j_gene: TRBJ2-1
abundance: few
CDR3nt: TGTGCCACCGGAACTAGCGGGGATTACAATGAGCAGTTCTTC
CDR3aa: CATGTSGDYNEQFF

d_gene: .
v_gene: TRBV19
j_gene: TRBJ2-2
abundance: .
CDR3nt: TGTGCCAGTAGTGGAGGTCCAGGGAAGAACACCGGGGAGCTGTTTTTT
CDR3aa: CASSGGPGKNTGELFF

d_gene: .
v_gene: TRBV10-3
j_gene: TRBJ2-5
abundance: few
CDR3nt: TGTGCCATCAGTGACCCAGGGAAAGAGACCCAGTACTTC
CDR3aa: CAISDPGKETQYF

d_gene: TRBD2
v_gene: TRBV9
j_gene: TRBJ2-7
abundance: few
CDR3nt: TGTGCCAGCAGCCCAGCGGGAGCGTACGAGCAGTACTTC
CDR3aa: CASSPAGAYEQYF

d_gene: TRBD2
v_gene: TRBV7-9
j_gene: TRBJ2-2
abundance: .
CDR3nt: TGTGCCAGCAGCTTAGTCGCGGGAGGGCCCACCGGGGAGCTGTTTTTT
CDR3aa: CASSLVAGGPTGELFF

d_gene: .
v_gene: TRBV18
j_gene: TRBJ2-7
abundance: .
CDR3nt: TGTGCCAGCTCACCAGTTAGGTCAAGCTACGAGCAGTACTTC
CDR3aa: CASSPVRSSYEQYF

d_gene: TRBD2
v_gene: TRBV27
j_gene: TRBJ2-2
abundance: .
CDR3nt: TGTGCCAGCAGAGAGCGATCGGGAGGGCTCTACACCGGGGAGCTGTTTTTT
CDR3aa: CASRERSGGLYTGELFF

d_gene: .
v_gene: TRBV5-1
j_gene: TRBJ2-7
abundance: few
CDR3nt: TGCGCCAGCAGCCCCCGAGCTAGCGATGCCTACGAGCAGTACTTC
CDR3aa: CASSPRASDAYEQYF

d_gene: .
v_gene: TRBV28
j_gene: TRBJ2-1
abundance: .
CDR3nt: TGTGCCGGACGCCCCCAGGGCAGCTCCTACAATGAGCAGTTCTTC
CDR3aa: CAGRPQGSSYNEQFF

d_gene: .
v_gene: TRBV6-1
j_gene: TRBJ2-5
abundance: few
CDR3nt: TGTGCCAGCAGTGACAAGAGGGAAGCCCAGTACTTC
CDR3aa: CASSDKREAQYF

d_gene: .
v_gene: TRBV28
j_gene: TRBJ1-5
abundance: .
CDR3nt: TGTGCCAGCAGTTTTCCCGGGAATTATGGGCCCCAGCATTTT
CDR3aa: CASSFPGNYGPQHF

d_gene: .
v_gene: TRBV7-2
j_gene: TRBJ2-1
abundance: few
CDR3nt: TGTGCCAGCAGCTTAGCGTGGGCAGGGTACAATGAGCAGTTCTTC
CDR3aa: CASSLAWAGYNEQFF

d_gene: TRBD2
v_gene: TRBV15
j_gene: TRBJ2-3
abundance: few
CDR3nt: TGTGCCACCAGCAGAGGAAGAGGAGGTGCTAGCGGGGCCCCCGCAGATACGCAGTATTTT
CDR3aa: CATSRGRGGASGAPADTQYF

d_gene: .
v_gene: TRBV24-1
j_gene: TRBJ2-3
abundance: few
CDR3nt: TGTGCCACCAGTGACCGGACTCACACAGATACGCAGTATTTT
CDR3aa: CATSDRTHTDTQYF

d_gene: TRBD2
v_gene: TRBV20-1
j_gene: TRBJ2-7
abundance: .
CDR3nt: TGCAGTGCTCTTGGGCTAGCGGGAGGGTCATCGCGGAACGAGCAGTACTTC
CDR3aa: CSALGLAGGSSRNEQYF

d_gene: TRBD2
v_gene: TRBV9
j_gene: TRBJ2-1
abundance: few
CDR3nt: TGTGCCAGCAGCGTAGGCCCAGCGGGAATTGGTAATGAGCAGTTCTTC
CDR3aa: CASSVGPAGIGNEQFF

d_gene: TRBD1
v_gene: TRBV14
j_gene: TRBJ1-1
abundance: few
CDR3nt: TGTGCCAGCAGCCTCCGGGACAGAGCTAACACTGAAGCTTTCTTT
CDR3aa: CASSLRDRANTEAFF

d_gene: .
v_gene: TRBV18
j_gene: TRBJ2-1
abundance: .
CDR3nt: TGTGCCAGCTCACCGAGGACTATAAATGAGCAGTTCTTC
CDR3aa: CASSPRTINEQFF

d_gene: TRBD2
v_gene: TRBV5-6
j_gene: TRBJ2-2
abundance: .
CDR3nt: TGTGCCAGCAGCTTTAGCGGGAGAGTGTCCGGGGAGCTGTTTTTT
CDR3aa: CASSFSGRVSGELFF

d_gene: .
v_gene: TRBV7-2
j_gene: TRBJ1-2
abundance: once
CDR3nt: TGTGCCAGCAGCTTTGTGAGGGAAGCTGGCTACACCTTC
CDR3aa: CASSFVREAGYTF

d_gene: TRBD2
v_gene: TRBV28
j_gene: TRBJ2-7
abundance: many
CDR3nt: TGTGCCAGCAGTTCCCAACTCGGACTAGCGGACTCCTACGAGCAGTACTTC
CDR3aa: CASSSQLGLADSYEQYF

d_gene: .
v_gene: TRBV7-2
j_gene: TRBJ1-3
abundance: few
CDR3nt: TGTGCCAGCAGCCGGGACACTGCTGGAAACACCATATATTTT
CDR3aa: CASSRDTAGNTIYF

d_gene: .
v_gene: TRBV10-3
j_gene: TRBJ2-7
abundance: .
CDR3nt: TGTGCCATCACTAGATCGGGACCGCCGGGGTCCGAGCAGTACTTC
CDR3aa: CAITRSGPPGSEQYF

d_gene: TRBD2
v_gene: TRBV20-1
j_gene: TRBJ2-1
abundance: .
CDR3nt: TGCAGTGGAGCGGGGGACAATGAGCAGTTCTTC
CDR3aa: CSGAGDNEQFF

d_gene: TRBD2
v_gene: TRBV29-1
j_gene: TRBJ2-2
abundance: .
CDR3nt: TGCAGCGTTGGTTCCCGACTAGCGGCGAACACCGGGGAGCTGTTTTTT
CDR3aa: CSVGSRLAANTGELFF

d_gene: .
v_gene: TRBV20-1
j_gene: TRBJ2-7
abundance: few
CDR3nt: TGCAGTGCTGAATACCAGGGTGTCCGCGAGCAGTACTTC
CDR3aa: CSAEYQGVREQYF

d_gene: TRBD2
v_gene: TRBV5-1
j_gene: TRBJ2-1
abundance: few
CDR3nt: TGCGCCAGCAGCTTGGCGGGGGGTTCCGACTACAATGAGCAGTTCTTC
CDR3aa: CASSLAGGSDYNEQFF

d_gene: .
v_gene: TRBV11-2
j_gene: TRBJ2-1
abundance: few
CDR3nt: TGTGCCAGCAGCGGCCGGGAGTTCCGGCTGACCTTCTTC
CDR3aa: CASSGREFRLTFF

d_gene: TRBD2
v_gene: TRBV5-1
j_gene: TRBJ2-1
abundance: .
CDR3nt: TGCGCCAGCAGCCTACAGGGGACTAGCAGGACCAATGAGCAGTTCTTC
CDR3aa: CASSLQGTSRTNEQFF

d_gene: .
v_gene: TRBV11-2
j_gene: TRBJ2-3
abundance: many
CDR3nt: TGTGCCAGCAGCCCCGGGGCTACAGATACGCAGTATTTT
CDR3aa: CASSPGATDTQYF

d_gene: TRBD2
v_gene: TRBV10-1
j_gene: TRBJ2-3
abundance: few
CDR3nt: TGCGCCAGCAGTGAGTCGACACGCGGGAGTATGACAGATACGCAGTATTTT
CDR3aa: CASSESTRGSMTDTQYF

d_gene: TRBD2
v_gene: TRBV20-1
j_gene: TRBJ2-1
abundance: .
CDR3nt: TGCAGTGCTAAGACTAGCGGGAGGAATAGTGGCGAGCAGTTCTTC
CDR3aa: CSAKTSGRNSGEQFF

d_gene: TRBD1
v_gene: TRBV4-2
j_gene: TRBJ2-5
abundance: .
CDR3nt: TGTGCCAGCAGCCCGGGGACAGGTGTACAAGAGACCCAGTACTTC
CDR3aa: CASSPGTGVQETQYF

d_gene: .
v_gene: TRBV25-1
j_gene: TRBJ2-1
abundance: .
CDR3nt: TGTGCCAGCGCTGCAGGGTTGAATGAGCAGTTCTTC
CDR3aa: CASAAGLNEQFF

d_gene: .
v_gene: TRBV4-2
j_gene: TRBJ1-1
abundance: few
CDR3nt: TGTGCCAGCAGCCAAGATCTTGAGGGGTCCACTGAAGCTTTCTTT
CDR3aa: CASSQDLEGSTEAFF